The 14 T cell receptor beta chains in this list originate from one sample, sequenced in a study of T cell responses to AZD1222 COVID-19 vaccine. Sequencing used immunoSEQ multiplex PCR; TCRdb keeps in-frame clones, though not all of them. The table records around 75,000 clones, about 91% of them present only once. The source was peripheral blood, collected 28 days after the second dose of the MenACWY control vaccine. The receptors originated from an adult who received the MenACWY meningococcal vaccine as a control.

The V call is TRBV14, the J call TRBJ1-3; unclear D gene. This CDR3 contains 13 residues. CDR1 is SGHDN, CDR2 FVKESK, per germline. V was shortened by 8 bases and J by 0 bases, with 8 bases between the two germline ends. For the CDR3, the DNA is TGTGCCAGCGGAAGGAGCTCTGGAAACACCATATATTTT. Protein sequence: CASGRSSGNTIYF.

The rearrangement joins TRBV19 to TRBJ1-2; D remains ambiguous. The CDR3 covers 12 residues. V was pared by 7 bases and J by 10 bases, with 16 bases between. Germline V gives CDR1 LNHDA, CDR2 SQIVND (reference sequence). The CDR3, as DNA: TGTGCCAGTACCTCACTGAGGTGGGACTACACCTTC. Protein sequence: CASTSLRWDYTF.

The V and J genes are TRBV24-1 and TRBJ2-3, with D possibly matching TRBD2 (5 bases). CDR1 and CDR2 from the germline V gene are KGHDR and SFDVKD. Trimming shortened V by 3 bases and J by 10 bases, and 13 bases separated the two germline ends. The CDR3 is 13 amino acids. CDR3 bases: TGTGCCACCAGTGATCCCCGCTGGCGGGCGCAGTATTTT. It encodes CATSDPRWRAQYF.

The chain joins TRBV6-6 to TRBJ1-1; D is perhaps TRBD1 (5 bases). Germline V gene sequence: CDR1 MNHNY, CDR2 SVGAGI (reference sequence). This CDR3 has 16 residues. Trimming pared 6 bases from V and 3 bases from J, leaving 20 bases between. For the CDR3, the DNA is TGTGCCAGCAGGTGGGGGGGTGTGGGAAAGGACACTGAAGCTTTCTTT. Protein: CASRWGGVGKDTEAFF.

The V gene is TRBV9, the J gene TRBJ1-5; D might be TRBD1 (5 bases). CDR1 SGDLS and CDR2 YYNGEE come from the germline V gene. V dropped 3 bases and J dropped 1 base, with 8 bases sitting between them. This CDR3 has 14 amino acids. CDR3: CASSGGDSNQPQHF. The CDR3 bases are TGTGCCAGCAGCGGGGGGGACAGCAATCAGCCCCAGCATTTT.

This clone has a single count. This rearrangement joins TRBV6-1 to TRBJ1-2; D is possibly TRBD1 (5 bases). CDR1 is MNHNS, CDR2 SASEGT, per germline. Trimming shortened V by 3 bases and J by 0 bases, and 11 bases separated the two germline ends. This CDR3 contains 15 residues. In DNA form, the CDR3 reads TGTGCCAGCAGTGAGGTAGCAGGGTCTAACTATGGCTACACCTTC. Translated, it gives CASSEVAGSNYGYTF.

This clone came up a few times. This chain uses TRBV7-8 with TRBJ1-4, with a possible D match to TRBD1 (5 bases). The ends were cut back, 5 bases at V and 0 bases at J, with 13 bases in the middle. The CDR3 covers 16 residues. In germline, CDR1 is SGHVS, CDR2 FQNEAQ. The CDR3 region is CASSTSRAPTNEKLFF. CDR3 DNA sequence: TGTGCCAGCAGCACCTCCAGGGCCCCAACTAATGAAAAACTGTTTTTT.

Concerning this clone: At one of its ends the junction is not consistent with the germline gene, which may arise from a read error. The J gene is TRBJ1-4, the V gene TRBV5-1, with D maybe TRBD1 (6 bases). The length of the CDR3 is 17 residues. CDR1 is SGHRS and CDR2 is YFSETQ in the germline V gene. CDR3 sequence reads: CARSRAGAGGAHEKLFF. In DNA, the CDR3 is TGCGCCCGCAGCCGGGCGGGGGCGGGGGGCGCGCATGAAAAACTGTTTTTT.

The gene calls are TRBV7-9 and TRBJ1-1, with a tentative D call TRBD1 (5 bases). Germline V CDR1 and CDR2: SEHNR, FQNEAQ (reference sequence). With 5 bases removed from V and 5 bases from J, the gap between germline ends came to 12 bases. The CDR3 has 13 residues. The CDR3 nucleotides are TGTGCCAGCAGCGAAAGGGGAGGAACTGAAGCTTTCTTT. Protein: CASSERGGTEAFF.

The J gene is TRBJ1-6, the V gene TRBV19; 8 bases match TRBD1. The CDR3 totals 15 residues. Unmatched junction bases numbered 6, after V lost 4 bases and J lost 7 bases. Per germline, CDR1 LNHDA and CDR2 SQIVND (reference sequence). CDR3 region: CASSTRDRRNSPLHF. The CDR3 nucleotides are TGTGCCAGTAGTACAAGGGACAGGAGGAATTCACCCCTCCACTTT.

The V call is TRBV4-3, the J call TRBJ1-1, with TRBD1 matching 8 bases. The CDR3 runs to 13 residues. Germline values: CDR1 LGHNA, CDR2 YSLEER. V lost 7 bases, J lost 3 bases, and 4 bases stayed unmatched. In DNA, the CDR3 is TGCGCCAGCAAGGGGACAGGCGACACTGAAGCTTTCTTT. The encoded protein is CASKGTGDTEAFF.

J is TRBJ2-3 and V is TRBV9, with 9 bases fitting TRBD1. Germline CDR1 and CDR2: SGDLS and YYNGEE. The CDR3 length is 15 residues. V was pared by 3 bases and J by 2 bases, with 4 bases of the junction left unmatched. The CDR3 spells CASSADRGITDTQYF. In DNA, the CDR3 is TGTGCCAGCAGCGCGGACAGGGGTATCACAGATACGCAGTATTTT.

The CDR3 nucleotides are TGTGCCAGCAGCCCTGGGACTAGTTCAGATACGCAGTATTTT. Translating gives CASSPGTSSDTQYF. V is TRBV7-2 and J is TRBJ2-3; 8 nucleotides align to TRBD2. The CDR3 has 14 residues. The J segment lost 4 bases and the V segment lost 5 bases, leaving 5 bases of the junction unmatched. The V gene's germline CDR1 is SGHTA and CDR2 FQGNSA.

This clone was picked up a small number of times. J is TRBJ2-1 and V is TRBV5-8; 12 bases match TRBD1. The CDR3 loop spans 16 amino acids. Germline values: CDR1 SGHTS, CDR2 YDEGEE. With V trimmed by 3 bases and J by 2 bases, 3 bases remained unmatched. The CDR3 sequence: CASSSRDRGPYNEQFF. The CDR3, as DNA: TGTGCCAGCAGCTCTCGGGACAGGGGGCCCTACAATGAGCAGTTCTTC.